The rows below give T cell receptor beta chains drawn from one sample of a study of shared clonotypes between healthy human individuals. Assay: immunoSEQ multiplex PCR; the TCRdb copy retains only in-frame clones and omits some. Of 600,000 to 750,000 clones in the sample, around 72% were seen once. The sequencing sample was made of memory CD4+ T cells sorted from blood. Every receptor here comes from a woman in her twenties or thirties in good health. CDR3s include the opening cysteine and the closing phenylalanine or tryptophan.

CDR3 length: 14
J gene: TRBJ1-1
V gene: TRBV2
CDR3 protein: CASSAGTGQTEAFF

CDR3 length: 13
J gene: TRBJ2-1
V gene: TRBV14
CDR3 protein: CASSPHYVPRQFF

CDR3 length: 15
J gene: TRBJ2-4
V gene: TRBV29-1
CDR3 protein: CSVEDVSEGRDIQYF

CDR3 length: 14
J gene: TRBJ2-2
V gene: TRBV2
CDR3 protein: CASSRLAGVRELFF

CDR3 length: 16
J gene: TRBJ1-3
V gene: TRBV18
CDR3 protein: CASSPVGGKAGNTIYF

CDR3 length: 15
J gene: TRBJ2-1
V gene: TRBV7-2
CDR3 protein: CASSWRGGGPNEQFF

CDR3 length: 12
J gene: TRBJ1-2
V gene: TRBV11-2
CDR3 protein: CASSLDIRGYTF

CDR3 length: 16
J gene: TRBJ2-5
V gene: TRBV6-5
CDR3 protein: CASSYSRGPAQETQYF

CDR3 length: 16
J gene: TRBJ2-1
V gene: TRBV19
CDR3 protein: CASSRAGDGSYNEQFF

CDR3 length: 14
J gene: TRBJ1-1
V gene: TRBV5-1
CDR3 protein: CASSSTGIYPEAFF

CDR3 length: 18
J gene: TRBJ2-2
V gene: TRBV19
CDR3 protein: CASKTGGAGSPNTGELFF

CDR3 length: 16
J gene: TRBJ1-4
V gene: TRBV5-1
CDR3 protein: CASSSGSSASNEKLFF

CDR3 length: 13
J gene: TRBJ2-7
V gene: TRBV29-1
CDR3 protein: CSVVKGSSYEQYF

CDR3 length: 16
J gene: TRBJ2-7
V gene: TRBV7-2
CDR3 protein: CATSLTPEGAIYEQYF

CDR3 length: 12
J gene: TRBJ1-2
V gene: TRBV7-9
CDR3 protein: CASSSRAQPNTF

CDR3 length: 17
J gene: TRBJ2-7
V gene: TRBV5-1
CDR3 protein: CASSFGASPIIFYEQYF

CDR3 length: 16
J gene: TRBJ2-3
V gene: TRBV2
CDR3 protein: CASSQGRARRTDTQYF

CDR3 length: 15
J gene: TRBJ2-3
V gene: TRBV7-8
CDR3 protein: CASSLVGSVTDTQYF